This is a list of T cell receptor beta chains from one sample in a study of blood T cell repertoires in COVID-19. Measured with immunoSEQ multiplex PCR; TCRdb has only the in-frame clones, and not every one. There are hundreds of thousands of clones in the sample; roughly 86% occur only once, and roughly 9.1% lies in the top ten. Input material: peripheral blood. The receptors derive from a man between 18 and 35 years old with active or convalescent COVID-19. The CDR3 runs from the conserved cysteine through the conserved F or W. The order of the fields is D gene, clone size, J gene, V gene, CDR3 protein, CDR3 DNA. A D gene is named only where the DNA matches it firmly. Clone size is not always given. Where it is, it says once, few, many or a class for expanded clones.

TRBD1,.,TRBJ2-7,TRBV2,CASSGSDRDHEQYF,TGTGCCAGCAGTGGTTCGGACAGGGACCACGAGCAGTACTTC
.,.,TRBJ2-1,TRBV10-3,CAISEGLVNEQFF,TGTGCCATCAGTGAAGGTCTAGTCAATGAGCAGTTCTTC
TRBD1,.,TRBJ2-7,TRBV11-2,CASSLQRTGGPYEQYF,TGTGCCAGCAGCTTGCAAAGGACAGGGGGCCCCTACGAGCAGTACTTC
TRBD2,many,TRBJ2-4,TRBV6-5,CASSPTTSGASLIYF,TGTGCCAGCAGTCCGACGACTAGCGGGGCCTCCTTGATATACTTC
.,.,TRBJ2-5,TRBV5-1,CASRTGGNKETQYF,TGCGCCAGCAGGACGGGGGGCAATAAAGAGACCCAGTACTTC
TRBD2,.,TRBJ2-5,TRBV2,CASRRVGGTETQYF,TGTGCCAGCAGAAGAGTCGGGGGGACGGAGACCCAGTACTTC
.,once,TRBJ1-5,TRBV5-1,CASSLDIDSQPQHF,TGCGCCAGCAGCTTGGATATCGACAGTCAGCCCCAGCATTTT
TRBD1,few,TRBJ1-2,TRBV19,CATVVGQGANGYTF,TGTGCCACGGTCGTAGGGCAGGGGGCTAATGGCTACACCTTC
.,.,TRBJ2-5,TRBV7-6,CASSPRQGGVAGTQYF,TGTGCCAGCAGCCCGCGACAGGGCGGGGTGGCGGGGACCCAGTACTTC
TRBD2,.,TRBJ2-3,TRBV9,CASNSGGTDTQYF,TGTGCCAGCAATAGCGGGGGCACAGATACGCAGTATTTT
.,.,TRBJ2-3,TRBV9,CASSVGDTQYF,TGTGCCAGCAGCGTGGGCGATACGCAGTATTTT
TRBD1,once,TRBJ1-4,TRBV5-1,CASSFSGTGRNEKLFF,TGCGCCAGCAGCTTTTCCGGGACAGGTCGAAATGAAAAACTGTTTTTT
.,.,TRBJ1-5,TRBV6-6,CASSPQGNQPQHF,TGTGCCAGCAGCCCTCAGGGGAATCAGCCCCAGCATTTT
.,.,TRBJ2-3,TRBV9,CASSERQDSDTQYF,TGTGCCAGCAGCGAAAGACAGGATTCGGATACGCAGTATTTT
TRBD1,.,TRBJ1-1,TRBV6-6,CASSYPGQGMNTEAFF,TGTGCCAGCAGTTACCCCGGACAGGGAATGAACACTGAAGCTTTCTTT
TRBD2,.,TRBJ2-3,TRBV6-2/TRBV6-3,CASSHPGLAGPRGTQYF,TGTGCCAGCAGTCACCCGGGACTAGCGGGGCCCCGGGGTACGCAGTATTTT
TRBD1,.,TRBJ2-2,TRBV7-9,CASSPSGGTGNTGELFF,TGTGCCAGCAGCCCGTCAGGGGGGACAGGGAACACCGGGGAGCTGTTTTTT
TRBD1,.,TRBJ2-7,TRBV25-1,CASRPGQGYEQYF,TGTGCCAGCAGACCGGGACAGGGCTACGAGCAGTACTTC
TRBD1,.,TRBJ1-6,TRBV19,CASSSQGARGSYNSPLHF,TGTGCCAGTAGTTCACAGGGGGCGCGTGGCTCCTATAATTCACCCCTCCACTTT
.,.,TRBJ1-1,TRBV20-1,CSASTQAFF,TGCAGTGCTAGTACACAAGCTTTCTTT
.,.,TRBJ1-1,TRBV11-2,CASSLFRGGNTEAFF,TGTGCCAGCAGCTTATTCCGCGGGGGCAACACTGAAGCTTTCTTT
.,.,TRBJ1-5,TRBV21-1,CASSKDSQGDQPQHF,TGTGCCAGCAGCAAAGACTCGCAGGGGGATCAGCCCCAGCATTTT
.,once,TRBJ1-1,TRBV9,CASSVGPNSGETEAFF,TGTGCCAGCAGCGTAGGCCCTAATTCAGGGGAAACTGAAGCTTTCTTT
.,once,TRBJ2-5,TRBV7-2,CASSRGPEETQYF,TGTGCCAGCAGCCGCGGGCCAGAAGAGACCCAGTACTTC
.,.,TRBJ2-1,TRBV27,CASSSRPGYNEQFF,TGTGCCAGCAGTTCACGACCGGGGTACAATGAGCAGTTCTTC
TRBD1,.,TRBJ1-5,TRBV28,CASSRGQALNQPQHF,TGTGCCAGCAGTCGGGGACAGGCGCTCAATCAGCCCCAGCATTTT
.,.,TRBJ1-4,TRBV9,CASSVAAGAVNEKLFF,TGTGCCAGCAGCGTAGCGGCTGGGGCCGTTAATGAAAAACTGTTTTTT
.,.,TRBJ2-1,TRBV4-3,CASSQAGSSNEQFF,TGCGCCAGCAGCCAAGCAGGGTCTAGCAATGAGCAGTTCTTC
.,.,TRBJ1-5,TRBV10-2,CASSESGLGHSNQPQHF,TGCGCCAGCAGTGAGTCTGGGTTGGGGCATAGCAATCAGCCCCAGCATTTT
.,.,TRBJ2-7,TRBV6-4,CALRAPTYEQYF,TGTGCCCTCAGGGCGCCAACCTACGAGCAGTACTTC
TRBD2,.,TRBJ2-3,TRBV7-6,CASSLASGASTDTQYF,TGTGCCAGCAGCTTAGCTAGCGGGGCCAGCACAGATACGCAGTATTTT
TRBD1,.,TRBJ1-3,TRBV3-1/TRBV3-2,CASSQPGTVGNTIYF,TGTGCCAGCAGCCAGCCGGGGACAGTTGGAAACACCATATATTTT